This is a list of T cell receptor beta chains from one sample in a study of cytomegalovirus exposure and HLA in healthy donors. The method was immunoSEQ multiplex PCR; TCRdb's version includes in-frame clones alone and lacks a portion of them. The sample carries 90,000 to 100,000 clones, around 70% recorded once. The material sequenced was PBMCs. The receptors come from a female donor in good health and CMV-seronegative. Each CDR3 is given with its conserved first and last residue. Each record gives: clone size, J gene, CDR3 length, D gene, V gene, CDR3 protein, CDR3 DNA. The D gene is left open where the match is weak. Clone size is shown for a subset of rows, as once, few, many or a class of expanded clone.

- | TRBJ2-5 | 14 | TRBD2 | TRBV27 | CASRTLAGVETQYF | TGTGCCAGCAGAACCCTAGCGGGAGTTGAGACCCAGTACTTC
- | TRBJ2-2 | 16 | TRBD1 | TRBV4-1 | CASSQAGQRNTGELFF | TGCGCCAGCAGCCAAGCGGGACAGAGGAACACCGGGGAGCTGTTTTTT
- | TRBJ1-2 | 17 | - | TRBV7-8 | CASSAWLAATKGYGYTF | TGTGCCAGCAGCGCCTGGTTAGCAGCGACTAAGGGCTATGGCTACACCTTC
- | TRBJ2-1 | 17 | TRBD2 | TRBV27 | CASSSGPRLAGYNEQFF | TGTGCCAGCAGTTCCGGACCCCGACTAGCGGGCTACAATGAGCAGTTCTTC
few | TRBJ1-4 | 14 | TRBD1 | TRBV6-5 | CASRRDRGMEKLFF | TGTGCCAGCAGAAGGGACAGGGGAATGGAAAAACTGTTTTTT
- | TRBJ1-1 | 15 | - | TRBV5-6 | CASRFTWGGGTEAFF | TGTGCCAGCAGATTTACATGGGGTGGAGGAACTGAAGCTTTCTTT
- | TRBJ2-7 | 17 | - | TRBV7-9 | CASSLATGGGNSYEQYF | TGTGCCAGCAGCTTAGCGACCGGCGGGGGCAACTCCTACGAGCAGTACTTC
- | TRBJ1-1 | 14 | TRBD1 | TRBV28 | CASSYPGQGLRAFF | TGTGCCAGCAGTTACCCGGGACAGGGTTTAAGGGCTTTCTTT
- | TRBJ1-5 | 14 | - | TRBV9 | CASSVDDRYQPQHF | TGTGCCAGCAGCGTAGACGACAGGTATCAGCCCCAGCATTTT
- | TRBJ1-6 | 16 | - | TRBV11-3 | CASSLVGQAYDSPLHF | TGTGCCAGCAGCTTAGTGGGGCAGGCGTACGATTCACCCCTCCACTTT
- | TRBJ1-1 | 16 | - | TRBV5-1 | CASSSTGWIGDTEAFF | TGCGCCAGCAGCTCAACGGGGTGGATTGGGGACACTGAAGCTTTCTTT
few | TRBJ1-2 | 14 | - | TRBV5-1 | CASSFSGVPYGYTF | TGCGCCAGCAGCTTTTCAGGGGTGCCCTATGGCTACACCTTC
- | TRBJ1-1 | 13 | - | TRBV14 | CASSQMRGTEAFF | TGTGCCAGCAGCCAAATGCGGGGCACTGAAGCTTTCTTT
- | TRBJ2-2 | 13 | TRBD1 | TRBV28 | CAITGANTGELFF | TGTGCCATCACAGGGGCGAACACCGGGGAGCTGTTTTTT
once | TRBJ1-6 | 13 | - | TRBV9 | CASQFADNSPLHF | TGTGCCAGCCAGTTTGCGGATAATTCACCCCTCCACTTT
once | TRBJ2-1 | 17 | TRBD2 | TRBV11-2 | CASSLDQALAGRNEQFF | TGTGCCAGCAGCTTAGATCAGGCGCTAGCGGGCAGGAATGAGCAGTTCTTC
- | TRBJ1-4 | 15 | - | TRBV30 | CAWSVLRGPGEKLFF | TGTGCCTGGAGTGTACTGCGGGGGCCCGGTGAAAAACTGTTTTTT
- | TRBJ1-1 | 13 | - | TRBV7-6 | CASSFVQETEAFF | TGTGCCAGCAGCTTCGTCCAGGAAACTGAAGCTTTCTTT
- | TRBJ1-2 | 17 | - | TRBV4-1 | CASSQFGSTDNFYGYTF | TGCGCCAGCAGCCAATTTGGCTCAACGGACAACTTCTATGGCTACACCTTC
- | TRBJ1-1 | 15 | - | TRBV7-9 | CASSASPGGVAEAFF | TGTGCCAGCAGCGCATCCCCCGGGGGGGTAGCTGAAGCTTTCTTT
- | TRBJ1-1 | 15 | - | TRBV28 | CASSPPGRTGTEAFF | TGTGCCAGCAGTCCTCCGGGTAGAACTGGGACTGAAGCTTTCTTT
- | TRBJ1-1 | 14 | TRBD1 | TRBV7-9 | CASSLGTGRTEAFF | TGTGCCAGCAGCTTGGGGACAGGGCGAACTGAAGCTTTCTTT
- | TRBJ2-7 | 16 | - | TRBV11-2 | CASSLVVTSVRNEQYF | TGTGCCAGCAGCTTAGTAGTTACTAGTGTTCGGAACGAGCAGTACTTC
few | TRBJ1-1 | 15 | TRBD1 | TRBV7-9 | CASSRGQALNTEAFF | TGTGCCAGCAGCCGGGGACAGGCGCTGAACACTGAAGCTTTCTTT
- | TRBJ1-2 | 13 | - | TRBV29-1 | CSVEQGIVGGYTF | TGCAGCGTTGAGCAGGGGATAGTAGGTGGCTACACCTTC
- | TRBJ1-2 | 14 | - | TRBV27 | CASSLSDSLYGYTF | TGTGCCAGCAGTTTATCGGACAGCTTGTATGGCTACACCTTC
- | TRBJ2-2 | 16 | TRBD1 | TRBV11-2 | CASSLRDRRYTGELFF | TGTGCCAGCAGCCTCCGGGACAGAAGATACACCGGGGAGCTGTTTTTT
once | TRBJ1-5 | 14 | TRBD1 | TRBV2 | CASSESQGGQPQHF | TGTGCCAGCAGTGAATCCCAGGGGGGTCAGCCCCAGCATTTT
- | TRBJ1-4 | 14 | - | TRBV10-3 | CAIMGEGPAEKLFF | TGTGCCATCATGGGGGAGGGCCCAGCTGAAAAACTGTTTTTT
- | TRBJ2-1 | 16 | - | TRBV28 | CASSSVTGPSYNEQFF | TGTGCCAGCAGCTCCGTGACGGGTCCCTCCTACAATGAGCAGTTCTTC
- | TRBJ2-6 | 18 | TRBD1 | TRBV13 | CASSPQGQGGAGANVLTF | TGTGCCAGCAGCCCCCAGGGACAGGGGGGGGCTGGGGCCAACGTCCTGACTTTC
- | TRBJ2-3 | 17 | TRBD2 | TRBV7-6 | CASSLGASGGATDTQYF | TGTGCCAGCAGCTTAGGGGCTAGCGGGGGGGCTACAGATACGCAGTATTTT
- | TRBJ2-5 | 14 | TRBD2 | TRBV5-1 | CASSPREGGETQYF | TGCGCCAGCAGCCCCCGGGAGGGGGGAGAGACCCAGTACTTC
once | TRBJ2-3 | 12 | - | TRBV27 | CASSLAQGTQYF | TGTGCCAGCAGTTTAGCACAGGGTACGCAGTATTTT
- | TRBJ2-5 | 14 | TRBD1 | TRBV30 | CAWSPGQGRETQYF | TGTGCCTGGAGTCCGGGACAGGGCCGGGAGACCCAGTACTTC
- | TRBJ2-7 | 13 | - | TRBV27 | CASSFTDAYEQYF | TGTGCCAGCAGTTTCACAGACGCGTACGAGCAGTACTTC
- | TRBJ2-7 | 15 | TRBD2 | TRBV7-2 | CASSLTSGNSYEQYF | TGTGCCAGCAGCCTGACTAGCGGGAATTCCTACGAGCAGTACTTC
- | TRBJ2-6 | 16 | - | TRBV5-4 | CASSPGTPTGANVLTF | TGTGCCAGCAGCCCAGGGACTCCTACTGGGGCCAACGTCCTGACTTTC
- | TRBJ1-5 | 15 | - | TRBV2 | CASSAGGTGNQPQHF | TGTGCCAGCAGTGCGGGGGGGACCGGCAATCAGCCCCAGCATTTT
- | TRBJ1-2 | 15 | TRBD1 | TRBV7-9 | CASSPRGTDTGSYTF | TGTGCCAGCAGCCCGCGCGGGACAGATACGGGGAGCTACACCTTC